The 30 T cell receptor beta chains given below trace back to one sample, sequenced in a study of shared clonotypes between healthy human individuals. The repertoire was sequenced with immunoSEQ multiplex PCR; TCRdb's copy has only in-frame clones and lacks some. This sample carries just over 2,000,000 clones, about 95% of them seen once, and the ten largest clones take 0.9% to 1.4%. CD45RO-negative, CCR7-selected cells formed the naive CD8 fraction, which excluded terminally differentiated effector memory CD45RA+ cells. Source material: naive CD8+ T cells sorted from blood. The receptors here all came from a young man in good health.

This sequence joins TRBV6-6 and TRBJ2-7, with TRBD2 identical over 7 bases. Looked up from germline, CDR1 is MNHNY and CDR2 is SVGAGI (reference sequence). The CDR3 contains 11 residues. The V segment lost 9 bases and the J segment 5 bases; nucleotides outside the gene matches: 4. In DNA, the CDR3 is TGTGCCAGTCGGGGGGTTGACGAGCAGTACTTC. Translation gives CASRGVDEQYF.

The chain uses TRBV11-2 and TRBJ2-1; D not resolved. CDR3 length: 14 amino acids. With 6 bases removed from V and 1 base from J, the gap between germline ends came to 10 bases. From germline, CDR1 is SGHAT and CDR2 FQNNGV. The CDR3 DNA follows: TGTGCCAGCAGGCAATTGACTTCCTACAATGAGCAGTTCTTC. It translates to CASRQLTSYNEQFF.

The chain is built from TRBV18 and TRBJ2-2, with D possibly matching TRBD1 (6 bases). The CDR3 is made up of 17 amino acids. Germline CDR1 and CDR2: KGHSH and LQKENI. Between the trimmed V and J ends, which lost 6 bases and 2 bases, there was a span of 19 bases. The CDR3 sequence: CASSQTRTEINTGELFF. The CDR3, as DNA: TGTGCCAGCTCTCAAACGAGGACAGAGATCAACACCGGGGAGCTGTTTTTT.

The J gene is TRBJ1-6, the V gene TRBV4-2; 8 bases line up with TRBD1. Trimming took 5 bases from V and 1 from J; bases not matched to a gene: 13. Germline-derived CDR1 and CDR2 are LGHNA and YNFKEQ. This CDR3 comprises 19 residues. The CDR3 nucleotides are TGTGCCAGCAGCTCAAGCTTCCAGGGGGCAGGTTCCTATAATTCACCCCTCCACTTT. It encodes CASSSSFQGAGSYNSPLHF.

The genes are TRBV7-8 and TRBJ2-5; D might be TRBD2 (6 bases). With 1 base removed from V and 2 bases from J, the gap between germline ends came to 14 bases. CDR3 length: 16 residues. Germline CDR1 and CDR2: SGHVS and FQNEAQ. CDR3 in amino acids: CASSLVLADIQETQYF. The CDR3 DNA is TGTGCCAGCAGCTTAGTACTAGCCGATATACAAGAGACCCAGTACTTC.

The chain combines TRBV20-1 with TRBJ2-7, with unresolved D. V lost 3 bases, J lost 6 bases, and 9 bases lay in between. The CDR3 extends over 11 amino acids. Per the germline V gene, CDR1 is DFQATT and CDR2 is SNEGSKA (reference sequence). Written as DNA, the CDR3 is TGCAGTGCTAGGGTGGGAACCGAGCAGTACTTC. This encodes CSARVGTEQYF.

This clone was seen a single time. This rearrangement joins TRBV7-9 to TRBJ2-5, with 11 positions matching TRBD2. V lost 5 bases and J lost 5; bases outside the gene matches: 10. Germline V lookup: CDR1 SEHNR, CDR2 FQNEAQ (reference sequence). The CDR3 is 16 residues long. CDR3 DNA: TGTGCCAGCAGCGCAGTACTAGCGGGGGAGTCTGAGACCCAGTACTTC. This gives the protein CASSAVLAGESETQYF.

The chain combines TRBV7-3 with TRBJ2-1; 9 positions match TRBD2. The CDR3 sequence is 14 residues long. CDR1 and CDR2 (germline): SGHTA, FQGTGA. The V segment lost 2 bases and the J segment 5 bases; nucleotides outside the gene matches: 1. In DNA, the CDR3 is TGTGCCAGCAGCTTAGCGGGGGGGCACAATGAGCAGTTCTTC. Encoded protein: CASSLAGGHNEQFF.

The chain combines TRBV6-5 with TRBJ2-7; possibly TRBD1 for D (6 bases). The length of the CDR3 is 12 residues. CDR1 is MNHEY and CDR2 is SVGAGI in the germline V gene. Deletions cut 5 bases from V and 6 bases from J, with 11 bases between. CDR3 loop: CASSTLGAEQYF. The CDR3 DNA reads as TGTGCCAGCAGTACCCTGGGGGCCGAGCAGTACTTC.

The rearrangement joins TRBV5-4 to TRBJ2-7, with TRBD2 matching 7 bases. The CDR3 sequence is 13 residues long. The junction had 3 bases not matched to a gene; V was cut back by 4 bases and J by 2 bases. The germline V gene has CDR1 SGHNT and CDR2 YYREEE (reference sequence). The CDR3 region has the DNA TGTGCCAGCAGCGCGGGAGAGGCCTACGAGCAGTACTTC. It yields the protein CASSAGEAYEQYF.

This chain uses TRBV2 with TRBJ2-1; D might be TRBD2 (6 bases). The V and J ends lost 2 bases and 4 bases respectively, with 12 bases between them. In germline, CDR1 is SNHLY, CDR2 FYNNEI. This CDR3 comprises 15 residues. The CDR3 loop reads CASSETGGGYNEQFF. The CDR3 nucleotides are TGTGCCAGCAGTGAAACGGGTGGAGGGTACAATGAGCAGTTCTTC.

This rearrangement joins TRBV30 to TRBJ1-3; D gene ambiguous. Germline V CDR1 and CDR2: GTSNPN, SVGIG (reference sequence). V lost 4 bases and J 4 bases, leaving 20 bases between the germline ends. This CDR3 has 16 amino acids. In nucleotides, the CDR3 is TGTGCCTGGAATGGCGTGGCTCAAAGGTCAGGAAACACCATATATTTT. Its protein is CAWNGVAQRSGNTIYF.

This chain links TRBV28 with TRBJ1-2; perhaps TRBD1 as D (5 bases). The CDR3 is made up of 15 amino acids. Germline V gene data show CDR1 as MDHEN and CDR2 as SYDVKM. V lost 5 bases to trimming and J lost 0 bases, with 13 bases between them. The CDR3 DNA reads TGTGCCAGCAGTCCCCCGACAGCAGCTAACTATGGCTACACCTTC. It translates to CASSPPTAANYGYTF.

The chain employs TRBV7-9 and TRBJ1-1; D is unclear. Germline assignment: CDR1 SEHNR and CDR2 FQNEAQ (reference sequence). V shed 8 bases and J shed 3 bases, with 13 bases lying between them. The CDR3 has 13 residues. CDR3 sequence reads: CASRPFEDTEAFF. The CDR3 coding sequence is TGTGCCAGCCGGCCATTCGAGGACACTGAAGCTTTCTTT.

This chain's CDR3 is CASSRLAEDYGYTF. CDR3 coding DNA: TGTGCCAGCAGTCGACTAGCGGAAGACTATGGCTACACCTTC. The V and J genes are TRBV28 and TRBJ1-2; D is undetermined. Germline CDR1 reads MDHEN; CDR2 reads SYDVKM. There are 14 residues in the CDR3. Trimming removed 5 bases at V and 3 bases at J, with 13 bases between.

The CDR3 DNA is TGCGCCAGCAGTGAACTAGCGGGAGTGAATGAGCAGTTCTTC. Translation: CASSELAGVNEQFF. The chain has TRBV10-1 and TRBJ2-1; 11 bases are a match to TRBD2. CDR1 is WNHNN, CDR2 SYGVQD, per germline (reference sequence). The V segment lost 3 bases and the J segment 7 bases; nucleotides outside the gene matches: 2. The CDR3 sequence is 14 residues long.

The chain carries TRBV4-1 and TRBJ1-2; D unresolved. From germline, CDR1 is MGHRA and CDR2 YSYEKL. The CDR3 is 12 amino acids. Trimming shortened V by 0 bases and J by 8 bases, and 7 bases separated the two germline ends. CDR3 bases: TGCGCCAGCAGCCAAGATCGCGGAGGCTACACCTTC. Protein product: CASSQDRGGYTF.

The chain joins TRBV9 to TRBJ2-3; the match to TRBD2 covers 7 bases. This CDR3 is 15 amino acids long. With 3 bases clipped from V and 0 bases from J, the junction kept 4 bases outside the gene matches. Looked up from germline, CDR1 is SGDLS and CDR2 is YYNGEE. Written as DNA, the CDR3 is TGTGCCAGCAGCGCAAGCGGGACTAGCACAGATACGCAGTATTTT. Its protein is CASSASGTSTDTQYF.

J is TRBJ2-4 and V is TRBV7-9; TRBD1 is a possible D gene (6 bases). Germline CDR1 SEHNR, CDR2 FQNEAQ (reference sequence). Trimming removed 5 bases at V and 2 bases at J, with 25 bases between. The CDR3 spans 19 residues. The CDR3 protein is CASSLTILTGRGTKNIQYF. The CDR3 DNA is TGTGCCAGCAGCCTCACAATCTTGACGGGCAGGGGTACCAAAAACATTCAGTACTTC.

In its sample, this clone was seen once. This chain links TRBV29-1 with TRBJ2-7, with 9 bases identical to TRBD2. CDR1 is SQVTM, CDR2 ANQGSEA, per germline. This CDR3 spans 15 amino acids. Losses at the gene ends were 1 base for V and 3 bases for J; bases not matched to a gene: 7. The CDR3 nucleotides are TGCAGCGTTGAAGCCACGCGGGGGGGAATCTACGAGCAGTACTTC. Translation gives CSVEATRGGIYEQYF.

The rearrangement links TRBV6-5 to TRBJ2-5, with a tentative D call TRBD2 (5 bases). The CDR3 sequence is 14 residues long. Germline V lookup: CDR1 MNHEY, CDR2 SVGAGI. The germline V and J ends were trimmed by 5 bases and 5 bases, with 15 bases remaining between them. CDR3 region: CASSPWTARETQYF. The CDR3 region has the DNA TGTGCCAGCAGTCCCTGGACTGCACGGGAGACCCAGTACTTC.

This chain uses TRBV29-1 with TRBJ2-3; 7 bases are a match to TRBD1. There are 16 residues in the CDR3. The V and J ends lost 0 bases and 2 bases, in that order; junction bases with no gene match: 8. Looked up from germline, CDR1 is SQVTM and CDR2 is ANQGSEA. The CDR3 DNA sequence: TGCAGCGTTGAAGATGGACAGGCTCTCCTCACAGATACGCAGTATTTT. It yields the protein CSVEDGQALLTDTQYF.

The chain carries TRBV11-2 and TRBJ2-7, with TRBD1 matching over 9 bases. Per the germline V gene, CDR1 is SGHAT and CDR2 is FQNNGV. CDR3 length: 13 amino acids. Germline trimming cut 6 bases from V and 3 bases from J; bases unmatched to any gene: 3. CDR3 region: CASSWTGDYEQYF. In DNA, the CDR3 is TGTGCCAGCAGTTGGACAGGGGACTACGAGCAGTACTTC.

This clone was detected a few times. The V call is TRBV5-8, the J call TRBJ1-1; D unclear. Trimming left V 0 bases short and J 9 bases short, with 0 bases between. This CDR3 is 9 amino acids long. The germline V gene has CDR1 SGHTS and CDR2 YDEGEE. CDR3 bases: TGTGCCAGCAGCTTGGAAGCTTTCTTT. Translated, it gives CASSLEAFF.

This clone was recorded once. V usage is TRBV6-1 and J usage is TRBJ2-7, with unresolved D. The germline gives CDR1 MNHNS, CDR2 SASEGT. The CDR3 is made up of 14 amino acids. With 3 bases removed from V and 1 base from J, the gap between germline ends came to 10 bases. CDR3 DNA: TGTGCCAGCAGTGACCGGTTAATGTCCTACGAGCAGTACTTC. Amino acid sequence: CASSDRLMSYEQYF.

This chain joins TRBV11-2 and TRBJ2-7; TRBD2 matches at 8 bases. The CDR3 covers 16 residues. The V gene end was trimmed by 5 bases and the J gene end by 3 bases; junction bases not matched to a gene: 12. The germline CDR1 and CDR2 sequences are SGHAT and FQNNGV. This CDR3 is CASSLARGGAYYEQYF. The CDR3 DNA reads TGTGCCAGCAGCCTAGCCCGGGGGGGCGCATACTACGAGCAGTACTTC.

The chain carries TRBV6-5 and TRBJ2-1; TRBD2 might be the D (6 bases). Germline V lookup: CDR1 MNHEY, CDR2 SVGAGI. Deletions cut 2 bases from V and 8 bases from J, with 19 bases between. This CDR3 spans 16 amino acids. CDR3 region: CASSYHTGLSSDEQFF. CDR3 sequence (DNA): TGTGCCAGCAGTTACCACACGGGACTCAGTTCCGATGAGCAGTTCTTC.

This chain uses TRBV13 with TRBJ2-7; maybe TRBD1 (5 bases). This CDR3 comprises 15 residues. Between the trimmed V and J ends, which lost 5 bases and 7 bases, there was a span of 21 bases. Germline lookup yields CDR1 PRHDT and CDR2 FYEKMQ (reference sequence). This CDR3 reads CASSHRVEPSGEQYF. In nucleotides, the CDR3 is TGTGCCAGCAGCCATCGGGTGGAACCCTCAGGGGAGCAGTACTTC.

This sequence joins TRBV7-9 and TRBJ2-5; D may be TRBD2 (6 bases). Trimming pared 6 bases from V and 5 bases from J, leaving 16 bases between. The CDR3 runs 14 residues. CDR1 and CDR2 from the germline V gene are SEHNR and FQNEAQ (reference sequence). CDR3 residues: CASSRSRERETQYF. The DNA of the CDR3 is TGTGCCAGCAGTCGTAGCCGGGAGCGGGAGACCCAGTACTTC.

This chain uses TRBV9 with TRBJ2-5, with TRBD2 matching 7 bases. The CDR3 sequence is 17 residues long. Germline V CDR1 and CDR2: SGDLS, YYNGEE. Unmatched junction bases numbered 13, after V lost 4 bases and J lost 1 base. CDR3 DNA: TGTGCCAGCAGCACCGGGAGGAGCACGACAACCCAAGAGACCCAGTACTTC. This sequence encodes CASSTGRSTTTQETQYF.